What follows is one T cell receptor beta chain and its context. The antigen is not known. The CDR3 is 17 residues long. Germline V lookup: CDR1 SGHVS, CDR2 FQNEAQ. What made the TCR beta cDNA was 5'RACE template switching with UMIs. After re-calling the 5' RACE reads, TCRdb lists one entry per CDR3 protein, DNA absent. The sample has about 460,000 distinct CDR3 sequences. The data are from a study of T cells expressing NK-cell markers. Study-wide points: There were several donors in whom these clonotypes also led the CD3+CD56-NKG2C+ fraction.

The sample consisted of blood T cells: a sorted CD56 or NKG2C T cell subset, CD4+ or CD8+ T cells, or bulk PBMC T cells (not recorded which). The sequence was collected from a woman between 50 and 59 years old in good health. This chain joins TRBV7-8 and TRBJ2-3; TCRdb calls TRBD2, which cannot be checked without DNA. The CDR3 reads CASSWRAGIMSTDTQYF.